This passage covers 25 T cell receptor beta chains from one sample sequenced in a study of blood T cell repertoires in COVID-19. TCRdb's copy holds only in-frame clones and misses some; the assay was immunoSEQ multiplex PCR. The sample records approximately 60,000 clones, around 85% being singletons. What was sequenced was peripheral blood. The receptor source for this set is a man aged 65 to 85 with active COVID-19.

The chain's CDR3 is CASSLVGTSSYEQYF. The CDR3 region has the DNA TGTGCCAGCAGCTTAGTAGGGACTAGCTCCTACGAGCAGTACTTC. The gene calls are TRBV7-9 and TRBJ2-7; 8 bases map to TRBD2. Germline assignment: CDR1 SEHNR and CDR2 FQNEAQ (reference sequence). This CDR3 contains 15 residues. V shed 1 base, J shed 0 bases, and the junction held 2 bases outside the gene matches.

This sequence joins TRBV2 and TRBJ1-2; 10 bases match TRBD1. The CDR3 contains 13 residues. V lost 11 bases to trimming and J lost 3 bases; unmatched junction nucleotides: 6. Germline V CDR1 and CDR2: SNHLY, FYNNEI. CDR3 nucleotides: TGTGCCGGGGGGACAGGGGATGACTATGGCTACACCTTC. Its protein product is CAGGTGDDYGYTF. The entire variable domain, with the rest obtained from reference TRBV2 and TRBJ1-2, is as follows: EPEVTQTPSHQVTQMGQEVILRCVPISNHLYFYWYRQILGQKVEFLVSFYNNEISEKSEIFDDQFSVERPDGSNFTLKIRSTKLEDSAMYFCAGGTGDDYGYTFGSGTRLTVV.

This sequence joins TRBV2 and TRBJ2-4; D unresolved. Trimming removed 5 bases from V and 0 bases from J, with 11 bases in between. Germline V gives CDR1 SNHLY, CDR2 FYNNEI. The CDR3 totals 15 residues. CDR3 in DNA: TGTGCCAGCAGTATTACTATTCTAGCCAAAAACATTCAGTACTTC. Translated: CASSITILAKNIQYF.

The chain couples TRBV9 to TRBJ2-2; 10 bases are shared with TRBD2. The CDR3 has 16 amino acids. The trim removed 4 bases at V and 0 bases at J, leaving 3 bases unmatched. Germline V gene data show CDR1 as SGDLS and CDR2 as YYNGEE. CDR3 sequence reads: CASSLTSGTNTGELFF. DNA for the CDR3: TGTGCCAGCAGCCTTACTAGCGGGACGAACACCGGGGAGCTGTTTTTT.

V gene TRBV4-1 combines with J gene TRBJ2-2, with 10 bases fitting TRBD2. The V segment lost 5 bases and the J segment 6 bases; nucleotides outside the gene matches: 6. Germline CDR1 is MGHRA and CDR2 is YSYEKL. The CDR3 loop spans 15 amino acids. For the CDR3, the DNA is TGCGCCAGCAGCAGGAGCGGGAGGGTCTCCGGGGAGCTGTTTTTT. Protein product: CASSRSGRVSGELFF.

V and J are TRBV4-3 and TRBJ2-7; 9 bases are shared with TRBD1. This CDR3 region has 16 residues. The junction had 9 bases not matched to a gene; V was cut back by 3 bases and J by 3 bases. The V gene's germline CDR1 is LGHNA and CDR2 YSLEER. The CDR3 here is CASSQSRDRALYEQYF. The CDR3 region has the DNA TGCGCCAGCAGCCAGTCCCGGGACAGGGCGCTCTACGAGCAGTACTTC.

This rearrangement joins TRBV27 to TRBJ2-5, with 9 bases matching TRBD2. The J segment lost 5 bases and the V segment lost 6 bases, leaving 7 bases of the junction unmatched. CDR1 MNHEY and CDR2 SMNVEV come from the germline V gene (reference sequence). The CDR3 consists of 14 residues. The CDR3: CASRGAGGPETQYF. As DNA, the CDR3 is TGTGCCAGCAGGGGGGCGGGAGGGCCTGAGACCCAGTACTTC.

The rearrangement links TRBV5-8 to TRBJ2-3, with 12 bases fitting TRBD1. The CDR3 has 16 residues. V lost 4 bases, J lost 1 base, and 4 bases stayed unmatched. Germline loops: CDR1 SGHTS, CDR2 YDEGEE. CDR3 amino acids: CASSPGQGARTDTQYF. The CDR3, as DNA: TGTGCCAGCAGCCCGGGACAGGGGGCGCGCACAGATACGCAGTATTTT.

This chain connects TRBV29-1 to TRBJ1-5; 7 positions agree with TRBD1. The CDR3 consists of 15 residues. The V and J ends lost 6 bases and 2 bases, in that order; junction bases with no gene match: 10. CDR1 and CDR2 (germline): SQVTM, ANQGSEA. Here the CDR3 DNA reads TGCAGCGTAACCACAGGGGCGCGGGGCAATCAGCCCCAGCATTTT. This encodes CSVTTGARGNQPQHF.

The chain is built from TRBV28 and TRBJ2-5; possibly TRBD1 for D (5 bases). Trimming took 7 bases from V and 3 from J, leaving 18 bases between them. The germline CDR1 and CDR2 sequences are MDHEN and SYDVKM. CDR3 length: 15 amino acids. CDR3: CASTPLDRNKETQYF. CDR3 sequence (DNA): TGTGCCAGCACCCCTCTAGACAGAAACAAAGAGACCCAGTACTTC. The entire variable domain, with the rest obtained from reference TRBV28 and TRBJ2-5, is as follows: DVKVTQSSRYLVKRTGEKVFLECVQDMDHENMFWYRQDPGLGLRLIYFSYDVKMKEKGDIPEGYSVSREKKERFSLILESASTNQTSMYLCASTPLDRNKETQYFGPGTRLLVL.

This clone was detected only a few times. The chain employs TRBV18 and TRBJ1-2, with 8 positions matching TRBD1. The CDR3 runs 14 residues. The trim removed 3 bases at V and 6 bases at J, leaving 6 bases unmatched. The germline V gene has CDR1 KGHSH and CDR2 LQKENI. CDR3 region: CASSPQGALDGYTF. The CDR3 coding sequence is TGTGCCAGCTCACCGCAGGGGGCGCTCGATGGCTACACCTTC.

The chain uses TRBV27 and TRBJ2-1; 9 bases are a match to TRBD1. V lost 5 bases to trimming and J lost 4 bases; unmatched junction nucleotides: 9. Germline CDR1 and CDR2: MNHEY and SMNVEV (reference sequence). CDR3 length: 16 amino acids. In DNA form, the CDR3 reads TGTGCCAGCAGTACCACAGGGGGCGCTTGGTACAATGAGCAGTTCTTC. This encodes CASSTTGGAWYNEQFF.

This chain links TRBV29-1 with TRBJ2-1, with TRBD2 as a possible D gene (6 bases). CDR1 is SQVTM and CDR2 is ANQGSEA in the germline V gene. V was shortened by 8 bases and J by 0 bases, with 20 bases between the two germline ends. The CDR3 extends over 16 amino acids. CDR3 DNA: TGCAGCACGAGGGTGGCTTCCGGGAGCTCCTACAATGAGCAGTTCTTC. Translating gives CSTRVASGSSYNEQFF.

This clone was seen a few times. The CDR3 coding sequence is TGCGCCAGCAGCCACGGAGACAGAGGGGGAAATGAAAAACTGTTTTTT. Translating gives CASSHGDRGGNEKLFF. The J gene is TRBJ1-4, the V gene TRBV4-3; possibly TRBD1 for D (6 bases). V dropped 3 bases and J dropped 5 bases, with 16 bases sitting between them. The CDR3 contains 16 residues. Germline values: CDR1 LGHNA, CDR2 YSLEER.

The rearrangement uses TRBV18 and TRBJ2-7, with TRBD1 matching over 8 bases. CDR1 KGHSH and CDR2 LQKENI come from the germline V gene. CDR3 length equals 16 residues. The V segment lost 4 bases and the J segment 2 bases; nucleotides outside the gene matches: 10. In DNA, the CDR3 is TGTGCCAGCTCACTACGTCAGACAGGGGACACCTACGAGCAGTACTTC. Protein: CASSLRQTGDTYEQYF.

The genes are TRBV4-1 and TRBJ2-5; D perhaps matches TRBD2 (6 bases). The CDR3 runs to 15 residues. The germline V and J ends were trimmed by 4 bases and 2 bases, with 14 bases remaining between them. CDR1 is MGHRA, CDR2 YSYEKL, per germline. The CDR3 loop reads CASSPLGLPQETQYF. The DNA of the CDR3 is TGCGCCAGCAGCCCGCTAGGACTACCTCAAGAGACCCAGTACTTC.

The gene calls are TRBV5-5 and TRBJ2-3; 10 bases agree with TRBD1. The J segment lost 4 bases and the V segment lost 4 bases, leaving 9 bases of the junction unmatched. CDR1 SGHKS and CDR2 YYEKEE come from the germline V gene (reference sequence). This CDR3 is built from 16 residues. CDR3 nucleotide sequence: TGTGCCAGCAGCCGCCCGGGACAGGGGCCCGCAGATACGCAGTATTTT. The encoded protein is CASSRPGQGPADTQYF.

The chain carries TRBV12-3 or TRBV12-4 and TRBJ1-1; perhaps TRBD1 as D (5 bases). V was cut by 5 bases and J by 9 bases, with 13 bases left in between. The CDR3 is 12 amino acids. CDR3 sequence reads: CASSPNGAQAFF. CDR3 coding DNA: TGTGCCAGCAGTCCAAATGGGGCCCAAGCTTTCTTT.

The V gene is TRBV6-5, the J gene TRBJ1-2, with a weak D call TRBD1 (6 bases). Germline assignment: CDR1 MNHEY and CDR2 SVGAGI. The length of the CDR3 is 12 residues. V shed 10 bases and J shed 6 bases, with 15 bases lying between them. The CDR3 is CATWGRLHGYTF. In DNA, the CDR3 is TGTGCCACCTGGGGGCGCTTGCATGGCTACACCTTC.

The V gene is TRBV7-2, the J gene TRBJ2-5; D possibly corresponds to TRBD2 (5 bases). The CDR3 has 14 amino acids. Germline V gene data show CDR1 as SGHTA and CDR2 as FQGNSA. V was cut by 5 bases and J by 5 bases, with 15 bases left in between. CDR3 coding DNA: TGTGCCAGCAGCCCGAAGAGGGCCTTTGAGACCCAGTACTTC. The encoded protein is CASSPKRAFETQYF. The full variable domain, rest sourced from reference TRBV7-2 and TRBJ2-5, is GAGVSQSPSNKVTEKGKDVELRCDPISGHTALYWYRQSLGQGLEFLIYFQGNSAPDKSGLPSDRFSAERTGGSVSTLTIQRTQQEDSAVYLCASSPKRAFETQYFGPGTRLLVL.

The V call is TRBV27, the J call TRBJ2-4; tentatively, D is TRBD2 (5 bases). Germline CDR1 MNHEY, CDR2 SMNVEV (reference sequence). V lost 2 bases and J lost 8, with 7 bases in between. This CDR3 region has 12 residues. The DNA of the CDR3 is TGTGCCAGCAGTTTAGAGGGTGACATTCAGTACTTC. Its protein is CASSLEGDIQYF.

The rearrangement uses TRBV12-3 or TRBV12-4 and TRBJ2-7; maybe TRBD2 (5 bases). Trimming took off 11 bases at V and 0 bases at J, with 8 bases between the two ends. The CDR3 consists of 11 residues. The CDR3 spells CAAGNSYEQYF. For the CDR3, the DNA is TGTGCCGCCGGGAACTCCTACGAGCAGTACTTC.

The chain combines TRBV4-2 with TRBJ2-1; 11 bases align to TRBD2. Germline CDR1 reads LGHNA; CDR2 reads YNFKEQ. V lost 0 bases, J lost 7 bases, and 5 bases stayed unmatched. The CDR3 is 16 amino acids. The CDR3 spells CASSQDYGTSGNEQFF. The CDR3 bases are TGTGCCAGCAGCCAAGATTATGGGACTAGCGGTAATGAGCAGTTCTTC.

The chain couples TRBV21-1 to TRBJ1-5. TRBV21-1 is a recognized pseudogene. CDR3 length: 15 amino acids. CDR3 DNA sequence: TGTGCCAGCAGCCCCGGAAGGGACGGGGGAGGCCCCCAGCATTTT. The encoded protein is CASSPGRDGGGPQHF.

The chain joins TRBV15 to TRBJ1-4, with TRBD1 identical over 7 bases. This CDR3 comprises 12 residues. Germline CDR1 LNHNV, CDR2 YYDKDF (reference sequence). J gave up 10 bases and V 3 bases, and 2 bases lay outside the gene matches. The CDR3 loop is CATSRRQGKLFF. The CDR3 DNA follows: TGTGCCACCAGCAGGCGACAGGGAAAACTGTTTTTT.